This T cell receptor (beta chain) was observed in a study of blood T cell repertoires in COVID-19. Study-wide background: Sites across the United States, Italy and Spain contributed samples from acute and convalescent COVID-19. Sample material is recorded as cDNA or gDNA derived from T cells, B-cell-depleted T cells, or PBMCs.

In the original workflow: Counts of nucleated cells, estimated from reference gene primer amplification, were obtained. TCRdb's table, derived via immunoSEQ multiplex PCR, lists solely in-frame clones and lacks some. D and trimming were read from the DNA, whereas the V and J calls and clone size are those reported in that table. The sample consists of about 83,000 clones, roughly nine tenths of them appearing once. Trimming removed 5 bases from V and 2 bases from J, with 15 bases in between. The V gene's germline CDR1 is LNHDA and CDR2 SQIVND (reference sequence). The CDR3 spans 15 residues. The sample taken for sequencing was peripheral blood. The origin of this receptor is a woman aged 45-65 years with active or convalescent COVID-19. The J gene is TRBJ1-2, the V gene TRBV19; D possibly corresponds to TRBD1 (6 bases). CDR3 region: CASSLSTQGNYGYTF. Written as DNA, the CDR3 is TGTGCCAGTAGTCTTTCTACTCAGGGGAACTATGGCTACACCTTC.